This T cell receptor beta chain was captured by sequencing in a study of cytomegalovirus exposure and HLA in healthy donors. CDR3 size: 11 residues. Primers: 60 Vbeta forward and 13 Jbeta reverse. Method: immunoSEQ multiplex PCR; TCRdb's copy keeps in-frame clones and lacks some. This table holds approximately 170,000 clones, about 80% found once. The sample taken for sequencing was PBMCs. The J gene is TRBJ2-7, the V gene TRBV21-1; no check of the table's D call, TRBD2, against the DNA was made. TRBV21-1 is tagged as a pseudogene. The receptor was isolated from a man younger than 35 in good health and CMV-seropositive. CDR3: CAPRLAYEQYF. DNA of the CDR3: TGTGCCCCCCGGCTAGCCTACGAGCAGTACTTC.